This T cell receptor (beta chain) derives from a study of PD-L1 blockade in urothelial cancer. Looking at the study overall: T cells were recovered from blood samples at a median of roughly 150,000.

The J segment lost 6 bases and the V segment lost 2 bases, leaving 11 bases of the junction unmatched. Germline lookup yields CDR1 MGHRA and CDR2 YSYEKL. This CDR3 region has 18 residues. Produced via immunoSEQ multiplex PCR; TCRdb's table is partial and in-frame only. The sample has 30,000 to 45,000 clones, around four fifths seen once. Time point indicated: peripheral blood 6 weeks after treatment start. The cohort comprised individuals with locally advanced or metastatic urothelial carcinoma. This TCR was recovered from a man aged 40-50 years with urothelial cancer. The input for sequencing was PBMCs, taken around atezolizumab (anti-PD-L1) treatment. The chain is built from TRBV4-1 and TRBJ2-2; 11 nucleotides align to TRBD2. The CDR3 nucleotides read TGCGCCAGCAGCCAACCGGTCTCTAGCGGGAGGTCTTCCGGGGAGCTGTTTTTT. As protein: CASSQPVSSGRSSGELFF.